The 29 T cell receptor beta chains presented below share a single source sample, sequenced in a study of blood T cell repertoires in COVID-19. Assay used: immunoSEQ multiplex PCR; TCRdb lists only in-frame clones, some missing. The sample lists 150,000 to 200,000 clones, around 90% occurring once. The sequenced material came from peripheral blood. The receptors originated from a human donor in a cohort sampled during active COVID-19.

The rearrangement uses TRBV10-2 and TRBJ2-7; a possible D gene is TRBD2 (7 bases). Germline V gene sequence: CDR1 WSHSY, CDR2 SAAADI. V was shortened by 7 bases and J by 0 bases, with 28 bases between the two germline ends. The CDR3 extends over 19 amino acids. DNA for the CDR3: TGCGCCAGCACTCCAGGGGTATTACTGGGGGGAGGGAGCTCCTACGAGCAGTACTTC. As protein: CASTPGVLLGGGSSYEQYF.

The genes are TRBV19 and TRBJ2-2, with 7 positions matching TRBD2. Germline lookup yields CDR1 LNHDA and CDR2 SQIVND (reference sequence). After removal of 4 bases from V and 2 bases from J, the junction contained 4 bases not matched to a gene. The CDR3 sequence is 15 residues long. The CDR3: CASSKRGGNTGELFF. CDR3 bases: TGTGCCAGTAGTAAGCGCGGGGGTAACACCGGGGAGCTGTTTTTT.

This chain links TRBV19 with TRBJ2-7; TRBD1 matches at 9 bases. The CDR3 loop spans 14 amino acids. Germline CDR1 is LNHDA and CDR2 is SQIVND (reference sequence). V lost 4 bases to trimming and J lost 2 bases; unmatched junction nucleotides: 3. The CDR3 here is CASSRQGGTYEQYF. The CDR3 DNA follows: TGTGCCAGTAGTAGACAGGGGGGTACCTACGAGCAGTACTTC.

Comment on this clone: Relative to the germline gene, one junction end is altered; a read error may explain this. CDR3 loop: CASCDPGAGQPQHF. The CDR3 DNA is TGTGCCAGCTGTGACCCAGGGGCTGGTCAGCCCCAGCATTTT. This chain joins TRBV2 and TRBJ1-5; TRBD1 might be the D (6 bases). The germline CDR1 and CDR2 sequences are SNHLY and FYNNEI. The CDR3 sequence is 14 residues long.

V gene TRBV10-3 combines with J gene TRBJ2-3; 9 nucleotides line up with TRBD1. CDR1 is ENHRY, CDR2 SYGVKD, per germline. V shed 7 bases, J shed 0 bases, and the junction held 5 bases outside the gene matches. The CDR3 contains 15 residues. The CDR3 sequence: CAITPGQGSTDTQYF. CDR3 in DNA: TGTGCCATCACTCCCGGACAGGGGAGCACAGATACGCAGTATTTT.

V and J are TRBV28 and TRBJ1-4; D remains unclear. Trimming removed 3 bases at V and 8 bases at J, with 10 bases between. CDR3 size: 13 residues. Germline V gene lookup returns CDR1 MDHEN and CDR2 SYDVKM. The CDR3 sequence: CASSFPLGEKLFF. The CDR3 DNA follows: TGTGCCAGCAGTTTTCCTCTAGGCGAAAAACTGTTTTTT.

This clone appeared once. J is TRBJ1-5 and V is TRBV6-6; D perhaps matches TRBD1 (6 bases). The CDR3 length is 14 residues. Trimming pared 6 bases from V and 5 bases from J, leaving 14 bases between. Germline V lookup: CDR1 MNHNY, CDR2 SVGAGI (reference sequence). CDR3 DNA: TGTGCCAGCAGCCGAACAGGGACGGATCAGCCCCAGCATTTT. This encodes CASSRTGTDQPQHF.

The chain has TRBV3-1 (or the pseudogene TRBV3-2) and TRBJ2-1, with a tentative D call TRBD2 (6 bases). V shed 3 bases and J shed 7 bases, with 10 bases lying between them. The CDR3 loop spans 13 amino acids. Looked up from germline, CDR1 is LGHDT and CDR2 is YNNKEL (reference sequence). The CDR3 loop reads CASSQEGRNEQFF. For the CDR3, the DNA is TGTGCCAGCAGCCAGGAGGGGAGGAATGAGCAGTTCTTC.

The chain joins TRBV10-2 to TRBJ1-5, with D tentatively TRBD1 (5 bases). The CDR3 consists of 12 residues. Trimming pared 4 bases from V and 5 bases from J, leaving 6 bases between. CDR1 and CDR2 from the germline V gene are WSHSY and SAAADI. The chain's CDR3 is CASSGGDQPQHF. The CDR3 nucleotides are TGCGCCAGCAGTGGGGGGGATCAGCCCCAGCATTTT.

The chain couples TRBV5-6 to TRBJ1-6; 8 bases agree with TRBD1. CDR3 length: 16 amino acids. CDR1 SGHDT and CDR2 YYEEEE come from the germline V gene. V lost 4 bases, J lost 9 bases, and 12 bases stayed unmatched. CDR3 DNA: TGTGCCAGCAGCCCTGACAGGGGTAGATCGGGTTCACCCCTCCACTTT. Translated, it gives CASSPDRGRSGSPLHF.

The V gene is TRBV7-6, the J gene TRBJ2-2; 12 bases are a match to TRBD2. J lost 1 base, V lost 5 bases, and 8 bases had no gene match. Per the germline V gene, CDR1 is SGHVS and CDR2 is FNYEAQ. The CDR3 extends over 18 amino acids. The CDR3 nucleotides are TGTGCCAGCAGCCGCCTTGGGACTAGCGGGCAGAACACCGGGGAGCTGTTTTTT. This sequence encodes CASSRLGTSGQNTGELFF.

DNA for the CDR3: TGTGCCAGCAGCTTATCCTTCCAGGCCGGGGAGCTGTTTTTT. It translates to CASSLSFQAGELFF. The chain uses TRBV7-9 and TRBJ2-2; D is uncertain. The CDR3 runs 14 residues. Germline V gene data show CDR1 as SEHNR and CDR2 as FQNEAQ (reference sequence). Trimming pared 2 bases from V and 6 bases from J, leaving 10 bases between. Combining the CDR3 with reference TRBV7-9 and TRBJ2-2 gives the whole variable domain DTGVSQNPRHKITKRGQNVTFRCDPISEHNRLYWYRQTLGQGPEFLTYFQNEAQLEKSRLLSDRFSAERPKGSFSTLEIQRTEQGDSAMYLCASSLSFQAGELFFGEGSRLTVL.

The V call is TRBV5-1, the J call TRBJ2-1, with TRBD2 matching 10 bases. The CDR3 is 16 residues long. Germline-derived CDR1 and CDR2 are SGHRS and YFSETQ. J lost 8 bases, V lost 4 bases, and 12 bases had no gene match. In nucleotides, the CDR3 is TGCGCCAGCAGCCCCCTCCTAGCGGGAGAGGGAGATGAGCAGTTCTTC. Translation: CASSPLLAGEGDEQFF.

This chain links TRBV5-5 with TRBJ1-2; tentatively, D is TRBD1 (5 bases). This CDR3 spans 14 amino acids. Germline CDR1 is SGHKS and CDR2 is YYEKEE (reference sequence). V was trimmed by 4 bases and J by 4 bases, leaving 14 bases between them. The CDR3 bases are TGTGCCAGCAGCACCGACGACAGATCCTATGGCTACACCTTC. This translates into CASSTDDRSYGYTF.

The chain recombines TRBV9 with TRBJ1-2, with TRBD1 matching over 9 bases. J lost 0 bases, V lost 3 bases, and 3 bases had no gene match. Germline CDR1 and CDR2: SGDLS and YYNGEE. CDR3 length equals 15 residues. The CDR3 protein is CASSAGQGSNYGYTF. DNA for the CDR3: TGTGCCAGCAGCGCGGGACAGGGTTCTAACTATGGCTACACCTTC.

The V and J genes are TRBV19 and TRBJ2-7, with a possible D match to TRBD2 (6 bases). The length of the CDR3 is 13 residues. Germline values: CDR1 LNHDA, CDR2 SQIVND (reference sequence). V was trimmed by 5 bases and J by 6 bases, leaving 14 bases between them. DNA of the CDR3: TGTGCCAGTAGTGCGCGACTAGTCGGCGAGCAGTACTTC. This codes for CASSARLVGEQYF.

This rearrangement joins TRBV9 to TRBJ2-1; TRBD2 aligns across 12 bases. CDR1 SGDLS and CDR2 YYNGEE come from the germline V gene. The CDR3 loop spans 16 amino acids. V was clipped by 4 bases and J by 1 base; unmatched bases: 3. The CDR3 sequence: CASSPSGGGSYNEQFF. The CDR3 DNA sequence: TGTGCCAGCAGCCCTAGCGGGGGGGGATCCTACAATGAGCAGTTCTTC.

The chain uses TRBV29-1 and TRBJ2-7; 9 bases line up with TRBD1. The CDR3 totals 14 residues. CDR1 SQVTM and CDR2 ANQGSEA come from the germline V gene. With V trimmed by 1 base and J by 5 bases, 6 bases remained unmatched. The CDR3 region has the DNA TGCAGCGTTGAAGGTGGAGACAGGGGGAACGAGCAGTACTTC. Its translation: CSVEGGDRGNEQYF.

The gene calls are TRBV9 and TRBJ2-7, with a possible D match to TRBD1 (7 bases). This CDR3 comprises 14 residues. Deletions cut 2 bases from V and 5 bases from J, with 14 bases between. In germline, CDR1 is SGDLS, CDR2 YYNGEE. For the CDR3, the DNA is TGTGCCAGCAGCGTTGGGTCAGGGGGGAACGAGCAGTACTTC. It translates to CASSVGSGGNEQYF.

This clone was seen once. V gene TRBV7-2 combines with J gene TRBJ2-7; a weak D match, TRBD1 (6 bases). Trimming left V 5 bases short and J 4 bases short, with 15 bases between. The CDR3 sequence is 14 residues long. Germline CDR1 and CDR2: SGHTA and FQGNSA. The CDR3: CASSPQTGLYEQYF. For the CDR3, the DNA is TGTGCCAGCAGCCCGCAGACAGGTTTGTACGAGCAGTACTTC. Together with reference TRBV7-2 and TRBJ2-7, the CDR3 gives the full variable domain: GAGVSQSPSNKVTEKGKDVELRCDPISGHTALYWYRQSLGQGLEFLIYFQGNSAPDKSGLPSDRFSAERTGGSVSTLTIQRTQQEDSAVYLCASSPQTGLYEQYFGPGTRLTVT.

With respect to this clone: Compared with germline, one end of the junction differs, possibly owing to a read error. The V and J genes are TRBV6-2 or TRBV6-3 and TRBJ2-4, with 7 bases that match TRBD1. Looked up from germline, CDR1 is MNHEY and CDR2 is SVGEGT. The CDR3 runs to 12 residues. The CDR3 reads CASSGQAFTLDF. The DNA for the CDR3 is TGTGCCAGCAGCGGACAGGCCTTCACCCTTGACTTC.

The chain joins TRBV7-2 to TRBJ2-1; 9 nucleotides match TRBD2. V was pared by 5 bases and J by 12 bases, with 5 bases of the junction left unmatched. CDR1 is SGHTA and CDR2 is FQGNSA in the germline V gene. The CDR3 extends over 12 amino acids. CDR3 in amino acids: CASSISGSWQFF. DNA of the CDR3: TGTGCCAGCAGCATTAGCGGGAGCTGGCAGTTCTTC.

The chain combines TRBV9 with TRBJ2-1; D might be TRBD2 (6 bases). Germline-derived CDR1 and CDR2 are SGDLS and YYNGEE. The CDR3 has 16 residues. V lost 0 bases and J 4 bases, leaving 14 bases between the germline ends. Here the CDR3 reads CASSVASIADYNEQFF. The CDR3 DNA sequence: TGTGCCAGCAGCGTAGCTTCAATAGCGGATTACAATGAGCAGTTCTTC.

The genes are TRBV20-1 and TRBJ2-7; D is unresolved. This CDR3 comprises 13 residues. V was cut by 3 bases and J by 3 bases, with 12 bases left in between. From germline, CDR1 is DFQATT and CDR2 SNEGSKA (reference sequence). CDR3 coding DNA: TGCAGTGCTAGTCCCGCAACGGGCTACGAGCAGTACTTC. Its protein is CSASPATGYEQYF.

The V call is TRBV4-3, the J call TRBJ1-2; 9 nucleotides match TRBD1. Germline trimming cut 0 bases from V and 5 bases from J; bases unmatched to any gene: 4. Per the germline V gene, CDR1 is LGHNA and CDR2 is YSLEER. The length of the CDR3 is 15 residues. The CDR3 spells CASSQDAGTGYGYTF. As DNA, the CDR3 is TGCGCCAGCAGCCAAGATGCCGGGACAGGGTATGGCTACACCTTC.

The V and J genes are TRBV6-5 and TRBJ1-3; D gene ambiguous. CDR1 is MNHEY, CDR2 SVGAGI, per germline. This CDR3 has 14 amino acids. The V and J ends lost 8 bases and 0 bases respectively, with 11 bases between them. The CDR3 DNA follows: TGTGCCAGCCGCGGAGACTACTCTGGAAACACCATATATTTT. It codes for CASRGDYSGNTIYF.

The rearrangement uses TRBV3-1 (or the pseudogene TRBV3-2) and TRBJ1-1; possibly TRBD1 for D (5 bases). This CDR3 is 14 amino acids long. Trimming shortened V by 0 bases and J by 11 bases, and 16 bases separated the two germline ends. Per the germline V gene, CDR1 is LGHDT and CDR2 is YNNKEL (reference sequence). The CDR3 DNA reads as TGTGCCAGCAGCCAAGATGGGGCAGCGCGAGTGGCTTTCTTT. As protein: CASSQDGAARVAFF.

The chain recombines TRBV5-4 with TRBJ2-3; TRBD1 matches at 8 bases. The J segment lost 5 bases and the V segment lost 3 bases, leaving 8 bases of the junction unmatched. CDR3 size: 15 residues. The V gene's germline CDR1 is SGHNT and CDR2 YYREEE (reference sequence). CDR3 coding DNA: TGTGCCAGCAGCTCGGTGGCAGGGGGCAAAGATACGCAGTATTTT. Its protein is CASSSVAGGKDTQYF. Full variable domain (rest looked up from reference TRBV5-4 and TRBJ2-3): ETGVTQSPTHLIKTRGQQVTLRCSSQSGHNTVSWYQQALGQGPQFIFQYYREEENGRGNFPPRFSGLQFPNYSSELNVNALELDDSALYLCASSSVAGGKDTQYFGPGTRLTVL.

CDR3 amino acids: CASSQDFTVSSPLHF. The CDR3 DNA sequence: TGCGCCAGCAGCCAAGATTTCACAGTCAGTTCACCCCTCCACTTT. The V gene is TRBV4-1, the J gene TRBJ1-6; D not resolved. Trimming left V 0 bases short and J 9 bases short, with 12 bases between. The CDR3 is 15 amino acids. The germline V gene encodes CDR1 MGHRA and CDR2 YSYEKL.